These 13 T cell receptor beta chains came from one sample sequenced in a study of control samples from healthy donors and cancer patients. Clones were sequenced by immunoSEQ multiplex PCR, and TCRdb holds only the in-frame ones, with some missing. The data hold roughly 45,000 clones, with approximately 86% observed a single time. The sequenced material came from PBMCs. The receptors derive from a woman in her 50s with lung cancer.

The chain is built from TRBV7-9 and TRBJ1-2; a possible D gene is TRBD1 (6 bases). The V end lost 1 base, the J end lost 4 bases, and 13 bases lay between the germline ends. The CDR3 loop spans 15 amino acids. Germline V gives CDR1 SEHNR, CDR2 FQNEAQ (reference sequence). The CDR3 nucleotides are TGTGCCAGCAGCTTAGGGGGGCCCTATCCCTATGGCTACACCTTC. Translating it yields CASSLGGPYPYGYTF.

V gene TRBV5-4 combines with J gene TRBJ2-7; D is perhaps TRBD1 (5 bases). Germline assignment: CDR1 SGHNT and CDR2 YYREEE (reference sequence). Trimming took 0 bases from V and 2 from J, leaving 12 bases between them. This CDR3 has 15 residues. CDR3 DNA: TGTGCCAGCAGCTTGGGACAGTCGCCTACCTACGAGCAGTACTTC. Protein: CASSLGQSPTYEQYF.

This chain joins TRBV6-6 and TRBJ1-5, with a possible D match to TRBD1 (5 bases). Looked up from germline, CDR1 is MNHNY and CDR2 is SVGAGI (reference sequence). V was trimmed by 6 bases and J by 2 bases, leaving 14 bases between them. The CDR3 has 15 amino acids. CDR3 sequence (DNA): TGTGCCAGCAGCTCGGGGGGACGCGGCAATCAGCCCCAGCATTTT. This translates into CASSSGGRGNQPQHF.

The V call is TRBV4-3, the J call TRBJ2-4, with unresolved D. This CDR3 has 15 residues. Germline values: CDR1 LGHNA, CDR2 YSLEER. Trimming stripped 0 bases from V and 7 bases from J, with 13 bases between. DNA for the CDR3: TGCGCCAGCAGCCAAGACACTTCCGCTTGGAACATTCAGTACTTC. Protein sequence: CASSQDTSAWNIQYF.

This clone was counted a few times. The chain links TRBV2 to TRBJ1-2, with D maybe TRBD1 (5 bases). In germline, CDR1 is SNHLY, CDR2 FYNNEI. Trimming shortened V by 7 bases and J by 3 bases, and 12 bases separated the two germline ends. The CDR3 loop spans 13 amino acids. This CDR3 reads CASNRDGDYGYTF. The CDR3, as DNA: TGTGCCAGCAATCGGGACGGCGACTATGGCTACACCTTC.

This chain joins TRBV5-6 and TRBJ1-2; 8 bases line up with TRBD1. The CDR3 sequence is 16 residues long. Germline assignment: CDR1 SGHDT and CDR2 YYEEEE. V was clipped by 4 bases and J by 3 bases; unmatched bases: 11. CDR3 coding DNA: TGTGCCAGCAGCCCCCCAGGACAGGGACTGGACTATGGCTACACCTTC. This sequence encodes CASSPPGQGLDYGYTF.

The chain recombines TRBV29-1 with TRBJ2-1, with 7 bases that match TRBD1. CDR3 size: 14 residues. Germline assignment: CDR1 SQVTM and CDR2 ANQGSEA. The junction had 5 bases not matched to a gene; V was cut back by 6 bases and J by 0 bases. The CDR3 nucleotides read TGCAGCGTGGCGACAGGGTCCTCCTACAATGAGCAGTTCTTC. Encoded protein: CSVATGSSYNEQFF.

The rearrangement joins TRBV19 to TRBJ1-1; 7 positions match TRBD1. Germline-derived CDR1 and CDR2 are LNHDA and SQIVND (reference sequence). V trimming: 1 base; J trimming: 0 bases; junction bases outside the gene matches: 2. The CDR3 runs 15 residues. CDR3 in amino acids: CASSIATGLNTEAFF. The CDR3 coding sequence is TGTGCCAGTAGTATAGCGACAGGGTTGAACACTGAAGCTTTCTTT.

The chain combines TRBV18 with TRBJ1-6; no definite D call. The CDR3 consists of 14 residues. V was shortened by 3 bases and J by 14 bases, with 17 bases between the two germline ends. Looked up from germline, CDR1 is KGHSH and CDR2 is LQKENI. The CDR3 DNA reads as TGTGCCAGCTCACCGGCCGGGTCCCCTAAGTCCCTCCACTTT. The encoded protein is CASSPAGSPKSLHF. Full variable domain (rest looked up from reference TRBV18 and TRBJ1-6): NAGVMQNPRHLVRRRGQEARLRCSPMKGHSHVYWYRQLPEEGLKFMVYLQKENIIDESGMPKERFSAEFPKEGPSILRIQQVVRGDSAAYFCASSPAGSPKSLHFGNGTRLTVT.

The chain is built from TRBV7-3 and TRBJ2-7, with 7 nucleotides matching TRBD1. The CDR3 has 16 amino acids. The V and J ends lost 1 base and 0 bases, in that order; junction bases with no gene match: 6. Germline V gene sequence: CDR1 SGHTA, CDR2 FQGTGA. The CDR3 DNA follows: TGTGCCAGCAGCTTAAGTGTGGGACAGAGCTCCTACGAGCAGTACTTC. Amino acids: CASSLSVGQSSYEQYF.

The J gene is TRBJ1-4, the V gene TRBV28, with TRBD1 as a possible D gene (5 bases). The CDR3 has 14 amino acids. Deletions cut 3 bases from V and 4 bases from J, with 9 bases between. Germline loops: CDR1 MDHEN, CDR2 SYDVKM. The CDR3 sequence: CASSLAGINEKLFF. DNA for the CDR3: TGTGCCAGCAGTTTGGCAGGGATTAATGAAAAACTGTTTTTT.

The gene calls are TRBV27 and TRBJ2-7, with 9 bases identical to TRBD1. Losses at the gene ends were 3 bases for V and 3 bases for J; bases not matched to a gene: 6. CDR3 length: 15 residues. The germline V gene encodes CDR1 MNHEY and CDR2 SMNVEV (reference sequence). CDR3 DNA: TGTGCCAGCAGTTTGGGGGTGGACAGGGGCTACGAGCAGTACTTC. This gives the protein CASSLGVDRGYEQYF.

This chain connects TRBV18 to TRBJ2-2; maybe TRBD2 (5 bases). Looked up from germline, CDR1 is KGHSH and CDR2 is LQKENI. Trimming took off 4 bases at V and 1 base at J, with 13 bases between the two ends. The CDR3 is 16 amino acids. DNA of the CDR3: TGTGCCAGCTCACTGATAGGTGGACTGAACACCGGGGAGCTGTTTTTT. This gives the protein CASSLIGGLNTGELFF.